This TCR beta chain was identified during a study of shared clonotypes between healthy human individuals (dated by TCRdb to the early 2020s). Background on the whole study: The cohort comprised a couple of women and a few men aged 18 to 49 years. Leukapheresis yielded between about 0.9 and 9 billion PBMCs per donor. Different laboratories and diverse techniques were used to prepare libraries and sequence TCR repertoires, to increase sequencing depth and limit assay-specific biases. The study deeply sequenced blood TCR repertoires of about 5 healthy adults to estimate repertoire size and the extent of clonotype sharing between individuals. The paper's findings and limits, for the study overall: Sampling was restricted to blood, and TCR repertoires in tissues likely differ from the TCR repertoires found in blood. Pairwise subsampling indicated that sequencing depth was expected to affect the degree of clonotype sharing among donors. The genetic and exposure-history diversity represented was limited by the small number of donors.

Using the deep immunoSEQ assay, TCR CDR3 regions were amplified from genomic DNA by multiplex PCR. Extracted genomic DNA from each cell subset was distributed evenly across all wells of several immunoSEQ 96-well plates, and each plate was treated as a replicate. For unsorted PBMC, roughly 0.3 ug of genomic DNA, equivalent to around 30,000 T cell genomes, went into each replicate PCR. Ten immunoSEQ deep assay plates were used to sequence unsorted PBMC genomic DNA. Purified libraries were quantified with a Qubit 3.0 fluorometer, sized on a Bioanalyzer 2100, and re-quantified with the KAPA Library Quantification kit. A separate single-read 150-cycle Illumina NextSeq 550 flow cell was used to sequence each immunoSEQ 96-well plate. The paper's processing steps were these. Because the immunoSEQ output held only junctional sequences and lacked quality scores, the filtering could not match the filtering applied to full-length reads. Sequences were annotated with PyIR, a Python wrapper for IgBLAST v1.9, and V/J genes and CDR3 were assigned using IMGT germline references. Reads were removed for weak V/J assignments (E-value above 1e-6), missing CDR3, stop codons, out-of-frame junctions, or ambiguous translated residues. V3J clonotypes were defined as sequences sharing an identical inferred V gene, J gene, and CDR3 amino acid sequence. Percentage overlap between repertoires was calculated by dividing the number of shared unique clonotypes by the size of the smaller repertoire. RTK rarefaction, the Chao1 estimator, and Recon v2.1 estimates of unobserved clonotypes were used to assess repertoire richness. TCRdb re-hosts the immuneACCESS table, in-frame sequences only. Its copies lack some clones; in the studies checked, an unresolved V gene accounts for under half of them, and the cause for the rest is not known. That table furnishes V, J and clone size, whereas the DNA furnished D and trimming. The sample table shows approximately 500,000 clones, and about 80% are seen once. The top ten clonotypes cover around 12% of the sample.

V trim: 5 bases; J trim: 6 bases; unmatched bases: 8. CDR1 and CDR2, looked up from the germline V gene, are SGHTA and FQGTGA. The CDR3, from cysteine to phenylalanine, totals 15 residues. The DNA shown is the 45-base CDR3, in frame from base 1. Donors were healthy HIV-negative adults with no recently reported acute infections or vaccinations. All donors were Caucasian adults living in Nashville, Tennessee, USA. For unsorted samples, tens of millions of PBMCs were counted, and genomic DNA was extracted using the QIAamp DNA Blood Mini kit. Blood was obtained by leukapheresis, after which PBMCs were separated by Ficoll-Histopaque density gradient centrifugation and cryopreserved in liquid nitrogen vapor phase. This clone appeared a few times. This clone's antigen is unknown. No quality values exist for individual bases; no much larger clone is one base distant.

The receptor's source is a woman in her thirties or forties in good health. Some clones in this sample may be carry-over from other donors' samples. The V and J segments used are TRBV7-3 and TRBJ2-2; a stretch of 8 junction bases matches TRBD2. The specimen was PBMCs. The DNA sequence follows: TGTGCCAGCAGCGACGTCCTAGCGGGCGCCGGGGAGCTGTTTTTT. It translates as CASSDVLAGAGELFF.